The 2 T cell receptor beta chains below come from one sample, sequenced in a study of cytomegalovirus exposure and HLA in healthy donors. The PCR was carried out with 60 Vbeta primers and 13 Jbeta primers. TCRdb's table, derived via immunoSEQ multiplex PCR, lists solely in-frame clones and lacks some. Of some 130,000 clones in the sample, 70% to 80% were seen once. Sequenced: PBMCs. The receptor source for this set is a female donor in good health and CMV-seronegative.

This rearrangement joins TRBV28 to TRBJ2-1, with 11 bases identical to TRBD2. J lost 7 bases, V lost 6 bases, and 8 bases had no gene match. Germline values: CDR1 MDHEN, CDR2 SYDVKM. CDR3 length: 15 residues. CDR3 amino acids: CASSPLAGGTNEQFF. The CDR3 DNA sequence: TGTGCCAGCAGCCCCCTAGCGGGAGGTACAAATGAGCAGTTCTTC.

The chain joins TRBV27 to TRBJ2-5; 9 bases align to TRBD2. Germline CDR1 reads MNHEY; CDR2 reads SMNVEV (reference sequence). Losses at the gene ends were 6 bases for V and 0 bases for J; bases not matched to a gene: 5. The CDR3 consists of 15 residues. The CDR3 here is CASSGLALYQETQYF. CDR3 coding DNA: TGTGCCAGCAGCGGACTAGCGCTTTACCAAGAGACCCAGTACTTC.